This T cell receptor beta chain is from a study of regulatory dendritic cells for organ transplantation. Memory T cells were CD45RO+, naive were CD45RA+, sorted by FACS. This clone has just a few counts. What it recognizes is unknown. The repertoire was sequenced with immunoSEQ multiplex PCR; TCRdb's copy has only in-frame clones and lacks some. This table holds 12,000 or so clones, 72% found once. This CDR3 spans 13 amino acids. V was trimmed by 4 bases and J by 5 bases, leaving 12 bases between them. The germline V gene encodes CDR1 SQVTM and CDR2 ANQGSEA. Study-wide findings and caveats: Memory T cells were less diverse than naive, with memory CD8+ most oligoclonal. Considerable individual heterogeneity was seen in alloreactive memory CD8+ T cells. The most alloreactive TCR clonotypes were found in resting memory CD8+ cells.

The gene calls are TRBV29-1 and TRBJ2-4; D is unclear. What was sequenced was memory CD8+ T cells from blood. The subset denotes: CD45RO+ memory T cells. This receptor was obtained from a human donor in good health. The CDR3 region is CSVVGLSENIQYF. CDR3 DNA: TGCAGCGTTGTAGGGCTATCCGAAAACATTCAGTACTTC.